The 30 T cell receptor beta chains below all came from one sample that was sequenced in a study of blood T cells in healthy people across ages. The use of a sample-barcoded 5' primer and a J-beta primer mix characterized a second PCR of roughly 7 to 11 cycles. TCRdb re-analysed the 5' RACE reads in MiXCR, keeping a single row per CDR3 protein. The sample yields around 800,000 distinct CDR3 sequences, around 62% seen once. Sequencing was performed on blood. The receptors here all came from a man aged 30-40 years in good health.

The chain uses TRBV29-1 and TRBJ2-7; D ambiguous. Germline V gene lookup returns CDR1 SQVTM and CDR2 ANQGSEA. CDR3 length equals 13 residues. Trimming pared 0 bases from V and 6 bases from J, leaving 12 bases between. This CDR3 is CSVEDAWQAEQYF. The DNA of the CDR3 is TGCAGCGTTGAAGATGCCTGGCAGGCCGAGCAGTACTTC.

This clonotype has a count of ten or more. The chain combines TRBV12-3 or TRBV12-4 with TRBJ1-1; D is unclear. The CDR3 runs 12 residues. Trimming stripped 1 base from V and 3 bases from J, with 3 bases between. The CDR3 sequence is CASSLGDTEAFF. In nucleotides, the CDR3 is TGTGCCAGCAGTTTAGGGGACACTGAAGCTTTCTTT.

This clonotype was seen once. One end of the junction fails to match germline, which may point to a read error. The genes are TRBV20-1 and TRBJ2-7, with 8 bases aligning to TRBD1. The J call may be mistaken, given a closer DNA end match to TRBJ2-5. The CDR3 consists of 14 residues. CDR1 DFQATT and CDR2 SNEGSKA come from the germline V gene (reference sequence). The CDR3 DNA is TGTAGTGCTAGAGAGAGGGACAGGCGGAAGACCCAGTACTTC. Protein: CSARERDRRKTQYF.

This clonotype was seen only a few times. The chain has TRBV12-3 or TRBV12-4 and TRBJ2-6; D gene ambiguous. V was pared by 5 bases and J by 2 bases, with 13 bases between. The CDR3 loop spans 16 amino acids. The DNA for the CDR3 is TGTGCCAGCAGTCCCGTCGGCCCAACTGGGGCCAACGTCCTGACTTTC. Protein: CASSPVGPTGANVLTF.

This clonotype came up a few times. The V call is TRBV29-1, the J call TRBJ2-7; 7 positions match TRBD1. Unmatched junction bases numbered 6, after V lost 7 bases and J lost 0 bases. Germline CDR1 SQVTM, CDR2 ANQGSEA. This CDR3 is 13 amino acids long. CDR3 nucleotide sequence: TGCAGCGCCGAGGCAGGGGGCTCCTACGAGCAGTACTTC. It translates to CSAEAGGSYEQYF.

The V gene is TRBV12-5, the J gene TRBJ1-2, with D possibly matching TRBD1 (6 bases). Trimming pared 1 base from V and 2 bases from J, leaving 8 bases between. This CDR3 has 14 amino acids. The germline V gene has CDR1 LGHNT and CDR2 FRNRAP. In DNA, the CDR3 is TGTGCTAGTGGTTTGGGGACAGAAAACTATGGCTACACCTTC. This translates into CASGLGTENYGYTF.

V and J are TRBV9 and TRBJ2-7; no firm D call. The V and J ends lost 0 bases and 3 bases respectively, with 13 bases between them. The CDR3 loop spans 15 amino acids. Germline loops: CDR1 SGDLS, CDR2 YYNGEE. In DNA, the CDR3 is TGTGCCAGCAGCGTAGGGGCCGGAGCGAACTACGAGCAGTACTTC. Its translation: CASSVGAGANYEQYF. The full variable domain, its missing parts supplied by reference TRBV9 and TRBJ2-7, is DSGVTQTPKHLITATGQRVTLRCSPRSGDLSVYWYQQSLDQGLQFLIQYYNGEERAKGNILERFSAQQFPDLHSELNLSSLELGDSALYFCASSVGAGANYEQYFGPGTRLTVT.

The chain has TRBV11-2 and TRBJ2-1; D might be TRBD2 (7 bases). The length of the CDR3 is 15 residues. CDR1 and CDR2 from the germline V gene are SGHAT and FQNNGV. Trimming left V 2 bases short and J 7 bases short, with 15 bases between. CDR3 protein: CASSLMRGPLNEQFF. CDR3 nucleotides: TGTGCCAGCAGCTTAATGCGGGGGCCTCTAAATGAGCAGTTCTTC.

The V call is TRBV6-2 or TRBV6-3, the J call TRBJ2-1; 7 positions match TRBD1. Per germline, CDR1 MNHEY and CDR2 SVGEGT. The CDR3 totals 18 residues. The junction had 12 bases not matched to a gene; V was cut back by 2 bases and J by 2 bases. The CDR3 spells CASSYARLRDSTYNEQFF. CDR3 in DNA: TGTGCCAGCAGTTACGCGCGCCTCCGGGACAGCACCTACAATGAGCAGTTCTTC.

This sequence joins TRBV25-1 and TRBJ1-2; 10 bases fit TRBD1. Germline CDR1 MGHDK, CDR2 SYGVNS. This CDR3 contains 13 residues. The trim removed 7 bases at V and 6 bases at J, leaving 5 bases unmatched. CDR3 coding DNA: TGTGCCAGCACCACCGGGACAGGGGATGGCTACACCTTC. Amino acids: CASTTGTGDGYTF.

The gene calls are TRBV2 and TRBJ2-1; no definite D call. Looked up from germline, CDR1 is SNHLY and CDR2 is FYNNEI. CDR3 length equals 14 residues. The ends were cut back, 7 bases at V and 1 base at J, with 11 bases in the middle. The DNA of the CDR3 is TGTGCCAGCAACCCGGCGAGGTCCTACAATGAGCAGTTCTTC. Protein product: CASNPARSYNEQFF.

The rearrangement uses TRBV7-2 and TRBJ2-1; no clear D. Germline CDR1 and CDR2: SGHTA and FQGNSA. This CDR3 is 14 amino acids long. V lost 2 bases and J lost 5, with 10 bases in between. The CDR3 DNA reads as TGTGCCAGCAGCTTACAGGTGTTTGACAATGAGCAGTTCTTC. Its translation is CASSLQVFDNEQFF.

Concerning this clonotype: A much larger clone differs from this one at a single base, so this may be a read error. The chain carries TRBV9 and TRBJ2-6, with D possibly being TRBD1 (5 bases). Looked up from germline, CDR1 is SGDLS and CDR2 is YYNGEE. The length of the CDR3 is 14 residues. The CDR3 region is CASSVRSGANGLTF. The CDR3, as DNA: TGTGCCAGCAGCGTCCGGTCTGGGGCCAACGGCCTGACTTTC.

The J gene is TRBJ2-7, the V gene TRBV7-9; possible D gene TRBD1, 6 bases. This CDR3 region has 15 residues. The ends were cut back, 1 base at V and 4 bases at J, with 14 bases in the middle. CDR1 SEHNR and CDR2 FQNEAQ come from the germline V gene (reference sequence). The CDR3 sequence: CASSLEGGIRYEQYF. CDR3 in DNA: TGTGCCAGCAGCTTAGAAGGGGGAATCCGTTACGAGCAGTACTTC.

J is TRBJ2-6 and V is TRBV10-3; 9 nucleotides line up with TRBD1. CDR1 and CDR2 (germline): ENHRY, SYGVKD. The CDR3 length is 18 residues. The trim removed 6 bases at V and 1 base at J, leaving 10 bases unmatched. The CDR3 reads CAISLSGQGISGANVLTF. The CDR3, as DNA: TGTGCCATCAGCCTGTCGGGACAGGGCATTTCTGGGGCCAACGTCCTGACTTTC.

The J gene is TRBJ2-5, the V gene TRBV12-3 or TRBV12-4; D is uncertain. V was trimmed by 6 bases and J by 7 bases, leaving 12 bases between them. The CDR3 consists of 12 residues. The CDR3 nucleotides read TGTGCCAGCAGCCTAGGGTGTCGGACCCAGTACTTC. The encoded protein is CASSLGCRTQYF.

The chain recombines TRBV30 with TRBJ2-7; 7 bases match TRBD2. J gave up 2 bases and V 3 bases, and 4 bases lay outside the gene matches. CDR3 length: 13 amino acids. The germline V gene encodes CDR1 GTSNPN and CDR2 SVGIG (reference sequence). This CDR3 is CAWRGRGTYEQYF. DNA for the CDR3: TGTGCCTGGAGAGGGAGGGGAACCTACGAGCAGTACTTC.

This clonotype was detected a few times. The rearrangement uses TRBV27 and TRBJ2-5, with D tentatively TRBD2 (5 bases). Germline CDR1 MNHEY, CDR2 SMNVEV (reference sequence). Trimming removed 9 bases from V and 11 bases from J, with 16 bases in between. The CDR3 spans 11 residues. The CDR3 sequence is CASSPGNEQYF. The CDR3 region has the DNA TGTGCCAGTTCCCCCGGGAATGAGCAGTACTTC.

This clonotype is a singleton in its sample. The chain joins TRBV5-1 to TRBJ2-7, with D perhaps TRBD2 (5 bases). This CDR3 is built from 14 residues. Trimming left V 4 bases short and J 5 bases short, with 16 bases between. In germline, CDR1 is SGHRS, CDR2 YFSETQ. DNA of the CDR3: TGCGCCAGCAGCCCTCTGAGGGTAGTCGACGAGCAGTACTTC. Its protein product is CASSPLRVVDEQYF. The variable domain in full, completed from reference TRBV5-1 and TRBJ2-7, reads KAGVTQTPRYLIKTRGQQVTLSCSPISGHRSVSWYQQTPGQGLQFLFEYFSETQRNKGNFPGRFSGRQFSNSRSEMNVSTLELGDSALYLCASSPLRVVDEQYFGPGTRLTVT.

This clonotype was seen a few times. V usage is TRBV29-1 and J usage is TRBJ1-1; no clear D. Deletions cut 7 bases from V and 1 base from J, with 22 bases between. Germline assignment: CDR1 SQVTM and CDR2 ANQGSEA. This CDR3 is 16 amino acids long. The CDR3 loop is CSALRWTAAGNTEAFF. The CDR3 nucleotides are TGCAGCGCCCTACGGTGGACCGCTGCCGGGAACACTGAAGCTTTCTTT.

The chain recombines TRBV12-3 or TRBV12-4 with TRBJ1-2; no firm D call. The CDR3 totals 18 residues. Trimming cost V 5 bases and J 0 bases, with 22 bases left between them. The CDR3 region has the DNA TGTGCCAGCAGTCTTCTCCCCGGGCACACTACAGCTAACTATGGCTACACCTTC. This codes for CASSLLPGHTTANYGYTF.

The rearrangement joins TRBV10-3 to TRBJ2-7; perhaps TRBD1 as D (5 bases). There are 14 residues in the CDR3. CDR1 and CDR2 from the germline V gene are ENHRY and SYGVKD. Trimming stripped 4 bases from V and 2 bases from J, with 12 bases between. CDR3 amino acids: CAISGRTDTYEQYF. The CDR3 DNA reads TGTGCCATCAGTGGAAGGACGGACACCTACGAGCAGTACTTC.

This clonotype turned up a few times. The genes are TRBV30 and TRBJ2-7; D tentatively reads TRBD1 or TRBD2 (5 bases each). The CDR3 sequence is 13 residues long. The ends were cut back, 3 bases at V and 6 bases at J, with 15 bases in the middle. Germline loops: CDR1 GTSNPN, CDR2 SVGIG (reference sequence). The DNA for the CDR3 is TGTGCCTGGAGCGGGTGGGGGAAGGGCGAGCAGTACTTC. This encodes CAWSGWGKGEQYF.

The gene calls are TRBV29-1 and TRBJ1-2, with D possibly TRBD1 on 5 matching bases. Germline CDR1 SQVTM, CDR2 ANQGSEA. CDR3 size: 15 residues. The V and J ends lost 1 base and 6 bases respectively, with 18 bases between them. CDR3 DNA: TGCAGCGTTGAAGGGCGGGGCAGGGCCGCCGATGGCTACACCTTC. Residues: CSVEGRGRAADGYTF. The full variable domain, its missing parts supplied by reference TRBV29-1 and TRBJ1-2, is SAVISQKPSRDICQRGTSLTIQCQVDSQVTMMFWYRQQPGQSLTLIATANQGSEATYESGFVIDKFPISRPNLTFSTLTVSNMSPEDSSIYLCSVEGRGRAADGYTFGSGTRLTVV.

J is TRBJ2-3 and V is TRBV6-6; D possibly corresponds to TRBD2 (5 bases). The CDR3 extends over 15 amino acids. Per germline, CDR1 MNHNY and CDR2 SVGAGI (reference sequence). V shed 0 bases and J shed 4 bases, with 11 bases lying between them. CDR3 sequence reads: CASSYSTIGADTQYF. The CDR3 DNA is TGTGCCAGCAGTTACTCGACTATTGGGGCAGATACGCAGTATTTT.

This clonotype was seen a single time. A junction end diverges from the germline sequence, so it may reflect a read error. This chain links TRBV11-2 with TRBJ2-6; no reliable D call. The CDR3 sequence is 16 residues long. The V gene's germline CDR1 is SGHAT and CDR2 FQNNGV. CDR3 loop: CANSLVNVTGANVLTF. In DNA, the CDR3 is TGTGCCAACAGCTTAGTAAACGTGACTGGGGCCAACGTCCTGACTTTC.

The chain combines TRBV5-1 with TRBJ2-7; D is possibly TRBD1 (5 bases). From germline, CDR1 is SGHRS and CDR2 YFSETQ. V was trimmed by 0 bases and J by 3 bases, leaving 10 bases between them. CDR3 size: 14 residues. CDR3 loop: CASSLDPGIYEQYF. In nucleotides, the CDR3 is TGCGCCAGCAGCTTGGATCCAGGGATCTACGAGCAGTACTTC.

This clonotype appeared once. This chain uses TRBV7-9 with TRBJ2-5, with D tentatively TRBD1 or TRBD2 (5 bases each). The CDR3 length is 15 residues. Germline V CDR1 and CDR2: SEHNR, FQNEAQ (reference sequence). Deletions cut 5 bases from V and 5 bases from J, with 18 bases between. The CDR3 DNA reads as TGTGCCAGCAGCCCGGTGCGAGGGGCCAGGGAGACCCAGTACTTC. Protein: CASSPVRGARETQYF.

This clonotype was picked up one time. This rearrangement joins TRBV4-3 to TRBJ2-1; the D is unclear. The germline V gene has CDR1 LGHNA and CDR2 YSLEER. Trimming took off 1 base at V and 7 bases at J, with 8 bases between the two ends. This CDR3 spans 13 amino acids. The CDR3 nucleotides are TGCGCCAGCAGCCAAGGACCTGGGAATGAGCAGTTCTTC. Encoded protein: CASSQGPGNEQFF.

This clonotype was counted a few times. This rearrangement joins TRBV10-3 to TRBJ2-7; a weak D match, TRBD1 (7 bases). V dropped 8 bases and J dropped 2 bases, with 10 bases sitting between them. The germline V gene has CDR1 ENHRY and CDR2 SYGVKD. There are 12 residues in the CDR3. The CDR3 DNA reads TGTGCCATCCGCGGGACAGCCTACGAGCAGTACTTC. Translated, it gives CAIRGTAYEQYF.